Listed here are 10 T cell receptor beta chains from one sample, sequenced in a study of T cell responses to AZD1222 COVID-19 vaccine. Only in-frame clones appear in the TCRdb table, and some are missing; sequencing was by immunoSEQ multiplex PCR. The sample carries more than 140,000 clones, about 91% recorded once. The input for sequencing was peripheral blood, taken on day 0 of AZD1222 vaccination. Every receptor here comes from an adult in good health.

The CDR3 bases are TGTGCCAGCAGCTCCACCAAAAGGACAGGGGTTACTGAAGCTTTCTTT. It translates to CASSSTKRTGVTEAFF. The chain links TRBV11-3 to TRBJ1-1; 9 nucleotides line up with TRBD1. With V trimmed by 4 bases and J by 5 bases, 11 bases remained unmatched. This CDR3 is 16 amino acids long. CDR1 and CDR2 from the germline V gene are SGHNT and YENEEA.

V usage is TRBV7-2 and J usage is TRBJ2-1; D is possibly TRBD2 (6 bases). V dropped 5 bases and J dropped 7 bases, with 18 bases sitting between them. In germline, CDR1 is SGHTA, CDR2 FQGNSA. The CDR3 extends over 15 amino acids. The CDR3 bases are TGTGCCAGCAGCCCGCGGGTCGGGGCGGGAAATGAGCAGTTCTTC. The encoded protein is CASSPRVGAGNEQFF.

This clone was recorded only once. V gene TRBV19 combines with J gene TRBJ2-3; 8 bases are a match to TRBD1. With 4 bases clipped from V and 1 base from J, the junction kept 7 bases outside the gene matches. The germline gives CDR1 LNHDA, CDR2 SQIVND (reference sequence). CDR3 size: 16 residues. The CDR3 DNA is TGTGCCAGTAGTACAGACGGGACAGGCCGCACAGATACGCAGTATTTT. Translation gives CASSTDGTGRTDTQYF.

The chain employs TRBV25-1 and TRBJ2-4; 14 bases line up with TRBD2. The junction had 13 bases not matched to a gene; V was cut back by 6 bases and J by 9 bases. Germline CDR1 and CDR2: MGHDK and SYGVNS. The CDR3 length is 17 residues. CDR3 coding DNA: TGTGCCAGCAGCCCGGGACTAGCGGGAGTCCTAGGAGGCATTCAGTACTTC. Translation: CASSPGLAGVLGGIQYF.

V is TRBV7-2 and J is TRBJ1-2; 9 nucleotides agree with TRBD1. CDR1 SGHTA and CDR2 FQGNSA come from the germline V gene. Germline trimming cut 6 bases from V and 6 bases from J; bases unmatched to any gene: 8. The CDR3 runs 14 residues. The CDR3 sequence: CASRSTGGRNGYTF. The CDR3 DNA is TGTGCCAGCAGGTCAACAGGGGGCCGGAATGGCTACACCTTC.

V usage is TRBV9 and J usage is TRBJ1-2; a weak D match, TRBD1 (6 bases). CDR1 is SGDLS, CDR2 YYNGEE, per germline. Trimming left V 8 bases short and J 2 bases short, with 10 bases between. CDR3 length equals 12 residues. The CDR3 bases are TGTGCCAGTACTACAGGGAACTATGGCTACACCTTC. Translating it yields CASTTGNYGYTF.

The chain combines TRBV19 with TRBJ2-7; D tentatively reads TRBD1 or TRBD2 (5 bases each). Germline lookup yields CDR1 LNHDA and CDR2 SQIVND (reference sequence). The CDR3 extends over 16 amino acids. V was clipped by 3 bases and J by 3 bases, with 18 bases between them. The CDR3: CASSITPGTRSYEQYF. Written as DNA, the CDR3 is TGTGCCAGTAGTATTACACCCGGGACCAGGAGCTACGAGCAGTACTTC. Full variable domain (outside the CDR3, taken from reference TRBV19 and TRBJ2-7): DGGITQSPKYLFRKEGQNVTLSCEQNLNHDAMYWYRQDPGQGLRLIYYSQIVNDFQKGDIAEGYSVSREKKESFPLTVTSAQKNPTAFYLCASSITPGTRSYEQYFGPGTRLTVT.

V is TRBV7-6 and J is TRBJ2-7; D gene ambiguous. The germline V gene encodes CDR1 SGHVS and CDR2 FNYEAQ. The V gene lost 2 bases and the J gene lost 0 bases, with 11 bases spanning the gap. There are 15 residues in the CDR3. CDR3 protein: CASSLRAGLSYEQYF. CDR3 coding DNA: TGTGCCAGCAGCTTAAGGGCAGGCCTCTCCTACGAGCAGTACTTC.

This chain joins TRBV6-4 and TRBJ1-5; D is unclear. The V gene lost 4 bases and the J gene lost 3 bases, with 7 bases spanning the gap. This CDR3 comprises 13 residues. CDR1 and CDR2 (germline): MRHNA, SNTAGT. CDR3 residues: CASSVGSNQPQHF. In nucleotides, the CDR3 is TGTGCCAGCAGTGTGGGTTCCAATCAGCCCCAGCATTTT.

The CDR3 coding sequence is TGTGCCAGCATCCCGGGACAGGGCAACTATGGCTACACCTTC. Its translation: CASIPGQGNYGYTF. The chain has TRBV7-9 and TRBJ1-2; 9 nucleotides match TRBD1. The CDR3 totals 14 residues. CDR1 SEHNR and CDR2 FQNEAQ come from the germline V gene (reference sequence). The V segment lost 7 bases and the J segment 2 bases; nucleotides outside the gene matches: 5.